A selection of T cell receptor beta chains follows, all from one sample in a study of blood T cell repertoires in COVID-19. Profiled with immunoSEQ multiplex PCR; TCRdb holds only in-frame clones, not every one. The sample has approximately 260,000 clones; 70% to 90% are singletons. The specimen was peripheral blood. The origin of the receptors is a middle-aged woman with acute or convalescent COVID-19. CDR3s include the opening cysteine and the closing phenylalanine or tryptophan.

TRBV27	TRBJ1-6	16	CASSLGTGRPNSPLHF
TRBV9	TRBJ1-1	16	CASSILGGFGGTEAFF
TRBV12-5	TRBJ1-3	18	CASGLVPLGQPSGNTIYF
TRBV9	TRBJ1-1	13	CASSPGTGVEAFF
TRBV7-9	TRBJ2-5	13	CASSSWAQETQYF
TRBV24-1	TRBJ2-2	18	CATSMTPGLRGGTGELFF
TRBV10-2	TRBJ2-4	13	CASSELERGPQYF
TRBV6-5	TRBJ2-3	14	CASRNGGSTDTQYF
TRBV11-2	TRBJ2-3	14	CASSAVPIADTQYF
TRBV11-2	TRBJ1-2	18	CASSSYRDRGPSRYGYTF
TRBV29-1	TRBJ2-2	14	CSADDRKNTGELFF
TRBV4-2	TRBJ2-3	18	CASSQDWAAGDSTDTQYF
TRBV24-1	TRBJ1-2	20	CATSNSGGQGKGRSYYGYTF
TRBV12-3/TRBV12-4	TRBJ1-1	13	CASSYRDRVQAFF
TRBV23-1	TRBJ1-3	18	CASSPGTANHWGGNTIYF
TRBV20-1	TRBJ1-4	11	CRAGTGEKLFF
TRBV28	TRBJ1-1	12	CASSLVRTEAFF
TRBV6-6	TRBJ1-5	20	CASSPGREQGARGYNQPQHF
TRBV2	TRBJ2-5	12	CASLTLGRTQYF
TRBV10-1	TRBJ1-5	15	CASSDEVVSDQPQHF
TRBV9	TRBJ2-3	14	CASSVIGQADTQYF
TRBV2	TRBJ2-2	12	CASSSGAGELFF
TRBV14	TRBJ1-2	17	CASSTSHGTALNYGYTF
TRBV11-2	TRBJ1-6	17	CASSLDGGAGWNSPLHF
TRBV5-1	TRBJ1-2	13	CASSSDRGTGYTF
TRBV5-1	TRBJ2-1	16	CASSSTLANTYNEQFF
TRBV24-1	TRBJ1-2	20	CATSQGPTFQQGFEGYGYTF
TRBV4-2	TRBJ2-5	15	CASSAGGVSQETQYF
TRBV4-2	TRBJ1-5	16	CASSQGSGDSNQPQHF
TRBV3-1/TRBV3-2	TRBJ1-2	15	CASSQATGSHYGYTF
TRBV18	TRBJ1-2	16	CASSPIGTGYNYGYTF
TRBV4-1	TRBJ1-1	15	CASSQVGQGNTEAFF
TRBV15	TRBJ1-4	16	CATSDRDRGTNEKLFF
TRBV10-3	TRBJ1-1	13	CAIRQGLNTEAFF
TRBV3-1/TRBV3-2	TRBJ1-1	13	CASTGYGDSILGF
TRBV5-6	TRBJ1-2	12	CASSLVESGYTF
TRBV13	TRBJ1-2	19	CASSLGLSQVFNFDYGYTF
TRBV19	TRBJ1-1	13	CASKVGEGTEAFF
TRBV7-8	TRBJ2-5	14	CASSRGGGQETQYF
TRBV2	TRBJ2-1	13	CASSTRGTGEQFF
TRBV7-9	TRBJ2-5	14	CASSLTGYQETQYF
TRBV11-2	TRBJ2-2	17	CASSPRSDGGATGELFF
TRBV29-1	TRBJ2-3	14	CSVERGDSTDTQYF
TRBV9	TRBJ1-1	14	CASSGRGGQVEAFF
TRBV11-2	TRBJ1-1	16	CASSLTFGGADTEAFF
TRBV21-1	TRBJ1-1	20	CASSKDLLKGDRVMNTEAFF
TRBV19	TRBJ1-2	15	CASSTGTGTNYGYTF
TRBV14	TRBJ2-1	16	CASSQDSYRGRGEQFF
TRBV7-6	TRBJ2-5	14	CASSLDPSEETQYF
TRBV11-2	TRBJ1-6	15	CASSFKGAGNSPLHF
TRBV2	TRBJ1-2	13	CASKTGGDYGYTF
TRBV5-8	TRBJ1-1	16	CASSQVTRTGSTEAFF
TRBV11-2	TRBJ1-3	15	CASSLGGTPGNTIYF
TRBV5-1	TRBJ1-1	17	CASSLVGYREGNTEAFF
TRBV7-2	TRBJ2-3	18	CASSYMSARGPAGDTQYF
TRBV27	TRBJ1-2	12	CASSFQGISYTF
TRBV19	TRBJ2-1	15	CASSERGGTYNEQFF